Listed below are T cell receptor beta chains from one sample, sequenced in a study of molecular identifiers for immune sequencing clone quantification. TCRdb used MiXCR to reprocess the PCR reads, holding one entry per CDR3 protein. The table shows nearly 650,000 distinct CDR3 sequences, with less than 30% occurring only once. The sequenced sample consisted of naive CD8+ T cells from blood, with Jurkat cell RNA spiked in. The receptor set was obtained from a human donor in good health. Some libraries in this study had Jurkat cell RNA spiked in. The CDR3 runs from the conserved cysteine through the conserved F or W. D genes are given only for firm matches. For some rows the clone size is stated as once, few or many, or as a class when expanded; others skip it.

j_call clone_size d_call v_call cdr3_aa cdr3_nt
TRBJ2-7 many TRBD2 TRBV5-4 CASSTGTSGYEQYF TGTGCCAGCAGCACCGGGACTAGCGGTTACGAGCAGTACTTC
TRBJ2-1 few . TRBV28 CASRDRNVYNEQFF TGTGCCAGTCGAGACAGGAATGTGTACAATGAGCAGTTCTTC
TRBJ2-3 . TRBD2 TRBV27 CASSSAGGLADTQYF TGTGCCAGCAGTTCGGCGGGAGGGCTGGCTGATACGCAGTATTTT
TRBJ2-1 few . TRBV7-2 CASSEVGWNNEQFF TGTGCCAGCAGCGAAGTGGGGTGGAACAATGAGCAGTTCTTC
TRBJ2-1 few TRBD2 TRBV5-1 CASSTSGPHNEQFF TGCGCCAGCAGCACTAGCGGGCCTCACAATGAGCAGTTCTTC
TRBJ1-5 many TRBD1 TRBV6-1 CASSWTGTSNQPQHF TGTGCCAGCAGCTGGACAGGGACGAGCAATCAGCCCCAGCATTTT
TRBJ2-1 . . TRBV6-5 CASSYYMGDNEQFF TGTGCCAGCAGTTATTATATGGGGGACAATGAGCAGTTCTTC
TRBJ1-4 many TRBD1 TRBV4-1 CASSQRSGTAEKLFF TGCGCCAGCAGCCAACGGTCCGGGACAGCAGAAAAACTGTTTTTT
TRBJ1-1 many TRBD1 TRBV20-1 CSAGGTGDNTEAFF TGCAGTGCTGGGGGGACAGGGGACAACACTGAAGCTTTCTTT
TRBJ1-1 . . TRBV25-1 CASSYDYRDRGTEAFF TGTGCCAGCAGCTACGATTACAGGGATAGAGGAACTGAAGCTTTCTTT
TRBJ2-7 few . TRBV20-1 CSARFLGEQYF TGCAGTGCTAGATTCCTTGGCGAGCAGTACTTC
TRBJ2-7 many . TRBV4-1 CASSQGTPAYEQYF TGCGCCAGCAGCCAAGGGACACCGGCCTACGAGCAGTACTTC
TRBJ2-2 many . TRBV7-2 CASSLSGSAGELFF TGTGCCAGCAGCCTGTCGGGGTCCGCCGGGGAGCTGTTTTTT
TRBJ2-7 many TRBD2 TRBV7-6 CASSPRTSGSYEQYF TGTGCCAGCAGTCCCCGGACTAGCGGGAGTTACGAGCAGTACTTC
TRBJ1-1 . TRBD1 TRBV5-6 CASSLVGDSTLNTEAFF TGTGCCAGCAGCTTGGTCGGGGACAGTACTTTGAACACTGAAGCTTTCTTT
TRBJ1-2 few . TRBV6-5 CASSYGVAESGYTF TGTGCCAGCAGTTACGGTGTAGCGGAGTCTGGCTACACCTTC
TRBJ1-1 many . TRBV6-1 CASSARQVGPTEAFF TGTGCCAGCAGTGCTAGACAGGTTGGTCCTACTGAAGCTTTCTTT
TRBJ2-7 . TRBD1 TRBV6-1 CASTGQTSYEQYF TGTGCCAGCACGGGACAGACATCCTACGAGCAGTACTTC
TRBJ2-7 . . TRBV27 CASRAGAAYEQYF TGTGCCAGCAGGGCGGGCGCTGCCTACGAGCAGTACTTC
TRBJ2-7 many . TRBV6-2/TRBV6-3 CASRGDSYEQYF TGTGCCAGCAGGGGGGACTCCTACGAGCAGTACTTC
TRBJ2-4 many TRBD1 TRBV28 CASSLTGQVINIQYF TGTGCCAGCAGTTTAACCGGACAGGTCATAAACATTCAGTACTTC
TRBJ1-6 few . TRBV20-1 CSARPRQKSSYNSPLHF TGCAGTGCTAGACCCCGACAGAAATCCTCCTATAATTCACCCCTCCACTTT
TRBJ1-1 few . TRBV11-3 CASSLDPGPNTEAFF TGTGCCAGCAGCTTAGATCCAGGACCGAACACTGAAGCTTTCTTT
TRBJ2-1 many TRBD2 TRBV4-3 CASSPAGSYEQFF TGCGCCAGCAGCCCAGCGGGATCCTATGAGCAGTTCTTC
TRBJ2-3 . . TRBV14 CASSQEGPHLADTQYF TGTGCCAGCAGCCAAGAGGGGCCCCACCTTGCAGATACGCAGTATTTT
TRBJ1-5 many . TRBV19 CASSTQGHPQHF TGTGCCAGTAGTACACAGGGCCACCCCCAGCATTTT
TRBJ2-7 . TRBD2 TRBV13 CASSPLAVSYEQYF TGTGCCAGCAGCCCACTAGCGGTCTCCTACGAGCAGTACTTC
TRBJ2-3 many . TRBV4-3 CASSQGSQAPTDTQYF TGCGCCAGCAGCCAGGGTAGCCAAGCCCCCACAGATACGCAGTATTTT
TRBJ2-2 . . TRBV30 CAWSVLKPGELFF TGTGCCTGGAGTGTATTGAAACCCGGGGAGCTGTTTTTT
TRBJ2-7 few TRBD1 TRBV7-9 CASSTQGVKVEQYF TGTGCCAGCAGCACCCAGGGGGTGAAGGTCGAGCAGTACTTC
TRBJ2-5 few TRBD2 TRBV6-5 CASSYSPAGGPFPETQYF TGTGCCAGCAGTTACTCTCCCGCGGGGGGGCCTTTTCCAGAGACCCAGTACTTC
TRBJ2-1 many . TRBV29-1 CSVEATGVEQFF TGCAGCGTTGAAGCGACGGGAGTTGAGCAGTTCTTC
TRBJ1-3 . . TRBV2 CASSEDSPAYSGNTIYF TGTGCCAGCAGTGAAGACAGTCCGGCTTACTCTGGAAACACCATATATTTT
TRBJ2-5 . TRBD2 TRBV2 CASMGGGETQYF TGTGCCAGCATGGGGGGGGGTGAGACCCAGTACTTC
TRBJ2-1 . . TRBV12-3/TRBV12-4 CASSYDRLRQFF TGTGCCAGCAGTTACGACCGCTTGCGGCAGTTCTTC
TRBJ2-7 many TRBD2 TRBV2 CASSERREYYEQYF TGTGCCAGCAGTGAACGGCGGGAGTACTACGAGCAGTACTTC
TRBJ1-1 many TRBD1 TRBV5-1 CASSLAGQGSVGAFF TGCGCCAGCAGCTTGGCCGGACAGGGGAGCGTCGGAGCTTTCTTT
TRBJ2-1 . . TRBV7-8 CASSLMRAFDEQFF TGTGCCAGCAGCTTAATGAGGGCCTTCGATGAGCAGTTCTTC
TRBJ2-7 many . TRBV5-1 CASRLAEPYEQYF TGCGCCAGCAGGTTGGCGGAACCCTACGAGCAGTACTTC
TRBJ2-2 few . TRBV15 CATPGNTGELFF TGTGCCACCCCAGGGAACACCGGGGAGCTGTTTTTT
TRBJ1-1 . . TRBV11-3 CACSLLSRLSMDTEAFF TGTGCCTGCAGCTTATTGTCTCGGCTTTCAATGGACACTGAAGCTTTCTTT
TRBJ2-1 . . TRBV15 CATSPRTGPSYNEQFF TGTGCCACCAGCCCGAGAACGGGGCCGTCCTACAATGAGCAGTTCTTC
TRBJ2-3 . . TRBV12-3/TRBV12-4 CASSPGGQGSIDTQYF TGTGCCAGCAGCCCTGGCGGGCAGGGATCAATAGATACGCAGTATTTT
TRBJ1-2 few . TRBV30 CAGSQINYGYTF TGTGCCGGATCACAGATTAACTATGGCTACACCTTC
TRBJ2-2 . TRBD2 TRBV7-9 CASTLQTSGGALTGELFF TGTGCCAGCACCTTACAGACTAGCGGGGGGGCCCTCACCGGGGAGCTGTTTTTT
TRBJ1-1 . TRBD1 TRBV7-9 CASSPPGQGQGFTEAFF TGTGCCAGCAGTCCTCCGGGACAGGGTCAGGGATTCACTGAAGCTTTCTTT
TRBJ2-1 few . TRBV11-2 CASSQTTNYNEQFF TGTGCCAGCAGCCAAACAACAAATTACAATGAGCAGTTCTTC
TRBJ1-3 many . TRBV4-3 CASSQDGRGSSGNTIYF TGCGCCAGCAGCCAAGATGGAAGGGGATCCTCTGGAAACACCATATATTTT
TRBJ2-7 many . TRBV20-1 CSATAESYEQYF TGCAGTGCCACGGCAGAGTCCTACGAGCAGTACTTC
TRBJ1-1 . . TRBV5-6 CASSSGVWSTEAFF TGTGCCAGCAGCTCAGGGGTCTGGTCCACTGAAGCTTTCTTT
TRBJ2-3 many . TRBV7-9 CASSYEQGTDTQYF TGTGCCAGCAGTTACGAACAGGGCACAGATACGCAGTATTTT
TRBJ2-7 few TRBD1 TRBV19 CASSISDRAYEQYF TGTGCCAGTAGTATCAGCGACAGGGCCTACGAGCAGTACTTC
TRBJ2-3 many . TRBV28 CASSFRDTQYF TGTGCCAGCAGCTTCAGGGATACGCAGTATTTT
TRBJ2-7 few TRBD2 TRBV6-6 CASSYFRVGGTTTHYEQYF TGTGCCAGCAGTTACTTCAGGGTGGGGGGGACTACAACTCACTACGAGCAGTACTTC